This T cell receptor (beta chain) was captured in a study of neurological immune-mediated disorders. This clonotype was counted ten times or more. The antigen is unknown. The unsorted libraries were produced from 2 million PBMCs held at -80 C. The cDNA came from 5'RACE with 10-nucleotide random UMIs. The yield of each sequencing run was over 190 million TCR-beta sequences from 15-18 subjects. TCRdb recomputed calls from the 5' RACE reads with MiXCR, one row per CDR3 protein. The table includes tens of thousands of distinct CDR3 sequences, around 5.5% detected once. The CDR3 loop spans 14 amino acids. V was pared by 1 base and J by 8 bases, with 17 bases between. Looked up from germline, CDR1 is DFQATT and CDR2 is SNEGSKA (reference sequence). Study observations and caveats: Grouping of repertoires by phylogeny put those of 18 of 34 multiple sclerosis patients into a single related-CDR3 cluster, a possible signature.

The rearrangement joins TRBV20-1 to TRBJ1-2, with D possibly TRBD1 on 5 matching bases. The sample consisted of PBMCs. This TCR was sampled from a man aged 18 to 30 with multiple sclerosis. The CDR3 DNA reads TGCAGTGCTAGAGGGGGGACTTCAGGGATCGGCTACACCTTC. Translated, it gives CSARGGTSGIGYTF.